This T cell receptor (beta chain) was found in a study of blood T cell repertoires in COVID-19. The wider study: Material from acute and convalescent COVID-19 was sourced from the United States, Italy and Spain. T cells, B-cell-depleted T cells, or PBMCs supplied cDNA or gDNA.

As originally analysed: Estimation of nucleated cell counts was performed using reference gene primer amplification. Clones were read by immunoSEQ multiplex PCR, and TCRdb kept only the in-frame ones, dropping some. V and J calls and clone size are as listed in that table; D and trimming were resolved from the DNA. The sample includes about 130,000 clones, about 80% of them seen just once. The CDR3 loop spans 15 amino acids. Sample: peripheral blood. The chain carries TRBV21-1 and TRBJ1-3; the table's TRBD1 call for D was not verified on the DNA. TRBV21-1 is a known pseudogene. This TCR was recovered from a woman aged 80 or older with acute or convalescent COVID-19. The CDR3 is CASSETGGFGNTIYF. DNA of the CDR3: TGTGCCAGCAGCGAAACAGGGGGTTTTGGAAACACCATATATTTT.